Below are 18 T cell receptor beta chains sequenced from a single sample in a study of T cells in Graves' hyperthyroidism and ophthalmopathy. Regions amplified from RNA transcripts were the TCR beta CDR3 regions. RT-PCR in the first round (using the HTBI primer set) targeted the TCR CDR3. TCRdb reprocessed the multiplex PCR reads with MiXCR, giving one entry per CDR3 protein. This table has about 640,000 distinct CDR3 sequences, more than 12% appearing once. Source material: blood. All receptors derive from a woman aged 45-65 years with Graves' ophthalmopathy.

V is TRBV24-1 and J is TRBJ2-5; possible D gene TRBD2, 7 bases. CDR1 is KGHDR and CDR2 is SFDVKD in the germline V gene. The CDR3 is made up of 17 amino acids. V lost 4 bases, J lost 4 bases, and 21 bases lay in between. The CDR3 region has the DNA TGTGCCACCAGTGACCGAGACAGGTTAAGGGAGGGAGAGACCCAGTACTTC. Translating it yields CATSDRDRLREGETQYF.

In its sample, this clonotype was seen many times. J is TRBJ1-4 and V is TRBV2; D remains unclear. CDR3 length equals 15 residues. From germline, CDR1 is SNHLY and CDR2 FYNNEI. The germline V and J ends were trimmed by 7 bases and 7 bases, with 19 bases remaining between them. The CDR3 nucleotides are TGTGCCAGCACCCCCGGCCTATGGGCGTCTGAAAAACTGTTTTTT. Protein: CASTPGLWASEKLFF.

This clonotype was seen many times. The rearrangement joins TRBV20-1 to TRBJ2-7, with 11 bases matching TRBD2. With 4 bases clipped from V and 0 bases from J, the junction kept 5 bases outside the gene matches. This CDR3 spans 15 amino acids. Germline-derived CDR1 and CDR2 are DFQATT and SNEGSKA (reference sequence). For the CDR3, the DNA is TGCAGTGCTACTAGACTAGCGGGGAGCTCCTACGAGCAGTACTTC. This translates into CSATRLAGSSYEQYF.

In nucleotides, the CDR3 is TGTGCCAGCAGTTTAGGGTTCGCGAACTATGGCTACACCTTC. Residues: CASSLGFANYGYTF. V and J are TRBV12-3 or TRBV12-4 and TRBJ1-2; D is unclear. The CDR3 contains 14 residues. V dropped 1 base and J dropped 2 bases, with 8 bases sitting between them.

The chain recombines TRBV6-2 or TRBV6-3 with TRBJ2-1; possibly TRBD1 for D (5 bases). From germline, CDR1 is MNHEY and CDR2 SVGEGT. The V end was cut by 7 bases, the J end by 3 bases, with 16 bases between. CDR3 length: 15 amino acids. CDR3 bases: TGTGCCAGCACCCAAGACAGAGCCCTCTACAATGAGCAGTTCTTC. Residues: CASTQDRALYNEQFF.

This clonotype was recorded at least ten times. The V gene is TRBV27, the J gene TRBJ2-1; D ambiguous. The V end was cut by 4 bases, the J end by 6 bases, with 10 bases between. The CDR3 contains 13 residues. CDR1 is MNHEY, CDR2 SMNVEV, per germline (reference sequence). CDR3 in amino acids: CASSWSATNEQFF. CDR3 sequence (DNA): TGTGCCAGCAGTTGGTCGGCTACCAATGAGCAGTTCTTC.

This clonotype was counted between two and nine times. The chain is built from TRBV18 and TRBJ1-3; no clear D. V gave up 4 bases and J gave up 0 bases, with 13 bases separating them. The CDR3 covers 16 residues. CDR1 KGHSH and CDR2 LQKENI come from the germline V gene. CDR3 DNA: TGTGCCAGCTCACTCATGGATTGGGACTCTGGAAACACCATATATTTT. Its translation: CASSLMDWDSGNTIYF.

At least ten counts were recorded for this clonotype. The V gene is TRBV2, the J gene TRBJ1-1, with unresolved D. CDR1 and CDR2 (germline): SNHLY, FYNNEI. V was shortened by 6 bases and J by 0 bases, with 11 bases between the two germline ends. The CDR3 loop spans 14 amino acids. The CDR3 region is CASRAGRLNTEAFF. The CDR3 DNA reads as TGTGCCAGCAGGGCCGGGCGCCTGAACACTGAAGCTTTCTTT. Drawing the rest from reference TRBV2 and TRBJ1-1, the complete variable domain is EPEVTQTPSHQVTQMGQEVILRCVPISNHLYFYWYRQILGQKVEFLVSFYNNEISEKSEIFDDQFSVERPDGSNFTLKIRSTKLEDSAMYFCASRAGRLNTEAFFGQGTRLTVV.

This clonotype was counted at least ten times. The chain has TRBV20-1 and TRBJ2-3; 13 bases match TRBD2. The V gene end was trimmed by 3 bases and the J gene end by 2 bases; junction bases not matched to a gene: 14. The CDR3 contains 19 residues. CDR1 is DFQATT, CDR2 SNEGSKA, per germline (reference sequence). In DNA form, the CDR3 reads TGCAGTGCTAGTTTTTTGGGACTAGCGGGATTAACGACCACAGATACGCAGTATTTT. As protein: CSASFLGLAGLTTTDTQYF.

This clonotype was seen a handful of times. The V call is TRBV6-2 or TRBV6-3, the J call TRBJ2-1; maybe TRBD2 (6 bases). The ends were cut back, 2 bases at V and 4 bases at J, with 15 bases in the middle. Germline V gives CDR1 MNHEY, CDR2 SVGEGT. This CDR3 has 16 residues. CDR3 sequence reads: CASSYGPGVIYNEQFF. CDR3 nucleotides: TGTGCCAGCAGTTACGGCCCGGGGGTTATTTACAATGAGCAGTTCTTC.

Many counts were recorded for this clonotype. The V gene is TRBV6-2 or TRBV6-3, the J gene TRBJ2-3, with TRBD2 identical over 7 bases. Germline values: CDR1 MNHEY, CDR2 SVGEGT. The ends lost 2 bases at V and 7 bases at J; junction bases unmatched: 9. This CDR3 spans 15 amino acids. CDR3 DNA: TGTGCCAGCAGTTACAGCGGGAACGGTGGGAATACGCAGTATTTT. Translation: CASSYSGNGGNTQYF.

The V gene is TRBV10-3, the J gene TRBJ2-1; 9 nucleotides align to TRBD2. Germline CDR1 and CDR2: ENHRY and SYGVKD. J gave up 6 bases and V 10 bases, and 16 bases lay outside the gene matches. The CDR3 consists of 16 residues. CDR3 sequence reads: CASQAGGTDFFNEQFF. The CDR3 bases are TGTGCCAGCCAAGCGGGAGGTACAGACTTTTTCAATGAGCAGTTCTTC.

This clonotype was seen just once. The chain uses TRBV19 and TRBJ1-5; D is uncertain. CDR3 length: 13 residues. V gave up 4 bases and J gave up 8 bases, with 12 bases separating them. Germline V gene lookup returns CDR1 LNHDA and CDR2 SQIVND (reference sequence). CDR3 DNA: TGTGCCAGTAGTACTGGACGGAGAGAGCCCCAGCATTTT. This gives the protein CASSTGRREPQHF.

This clonotype has ten or more counts. This chain links TRBV24-1 with TRBJ1-5; no clear D. This CDR3 is built from 15 residues. The germline V gene encodes CDR1 KGHDR and CDR2 SFDVKD. V lost 7 bases to trimming and J lost 0 bases, with 12 bases between them. The CDR3: CATRERQGSNQPQHF. The CDR3 region has the DNA TGTGCCACCAGGGAGAGACAAGGTAGCAATCAGCCCCAGCATTTT.

This clonotype was counted at least ten times. The chain uses TRBV20-1 and TRBJ2-5; D gene unclear. CDR3 length equals 15 residues. Germline values: CDR1 DFQATT, CDR2 SNEGSKA (reference sequence). V gave up 0 bases and J gave up 2 bases, with 13 bases separating them. The CDR3 here is CSARDRVAGQETQYF. For the CDR3, the DNA is TGCAGTGCTAGAGATAGGGTGGCAGGACAAGAGACCCAGTACTTC.

This clonotype appeared many times. V is TRBV6-5 and J is TRBJ1-2; D gene unclear. The ends were cut back, 0 bases at V and 0 bases at J, with 17 bases in the middle. Germline CDR1 is MNHEY and CDR2 is SVGAGI. The CDR3 runs to 18 residues. The CDR3 coding sequence is TGTGCCAGCAGTTACTCGAAAGATTCCAGTCCTGCTAACTATGGCTACACCTTC. Translating gives CASSYSKDSSPANYGYTF.

In its sample, this clonotype was seen a few times. V and J are TRBV28 and TRBJ1-5, with a weak D call TRBD1 (5 bases). The V end was cut by 4 bases, the J end by 3 bases, with 13 bases between. Germline V gene sequence: CDR1 MDHEN, CDR2 SYDVKM. The CDR3 length is 15 residues. CDR3 loop: CASSSPGGSNQPQHF. In nucleotides, the CDR3 is TGTGCCAGCAGTTCTCCCGGGGGTTCCAATCAGCCCCAGCATTTT.

This clonotype was counted at least ten times. This rearrangement joins TRBV2 to TRBJ2-7; D may correspond to TRBD1 or TRBD2 (5 bases each). V was cut by 7 bases and J by 3 bases, with 13 bases left in between. Germline lookup yields CDR1 SNHLY and CDR2 FYNNEI. The CDR3 extends over 13 amino acids. Written as DNA, the CDR3 is TGTGCCAGCAATGAGGGTAGGGGCTACGAGCAGTACTTC. This codes for CASNEGRGYEQYF.